Below, 17 T cell receptor beta chains from the same sample are listed, as sequenced in a study of PD-L1 blockade in urothelial cancer. Clones were sequenced by immunoSEQ multiplex PCR, and TCRdb holds only the in-frame ones, with some missing. The sample gives more than 70,000 clones, roughly 91% of which show up once; roughly 3.4% is in the top ten. Material: PBMCs, obtained around atezolizumab (anti-PD-L1) treatment. The receptors here all came from a man in his sixties with urothelial cancer.

V and J are TRBV30 and TRBJ1-5, with 9 bases lining up with TRBD1. The CDR3 loop spans 18 amino acids. The germline gives CDR1 GTSNPN, CDR2 SVGIG (reference sequence). V dropped 2 bases and J dropped 1; count of bases not matched to a gene: 12. The CDR3 DNA sequence: TGTGCCTGGAGTTCCTACGGACAGGGGAGGAAAAGCAATCAGCCCCAGCATTTT. Residues: CAWSSYGQGRKSNQPQHF.

This clone occurred a few times. The rearrangement links TRBV27 to TRBJ2-7; 7 bases line up with TRBD1. This CDR3 comprises 15 residues. V was pared by 3 bases and J by 2 bases, with 7 bases of the junction left unmatched. Germline-derived CDR1 and CDR2 are MNHEY and SMNVEV (reference sequence). The CDR3 DNA reads as TGTGCCAGCAGTTTCGGCCTGGGACAGACCTACGAGCAGTACTTC. Translation gives CASSFGLGQTYEQYF.

The J gene is TRBJ2-5, the V gene TRBV6-5, with 11 bases aligning to TRBD1. The junction had 6 bases not matched to a gene; V was cut back by 5 bases and J by 4 bases. CDR1 and CDR2 from the germline V gene are MNHEY and SVGAGI. This CDR3 is built from 15 residues. The CDR3 spells CASSSRTGGRETQYF. The DNA for the CDR3 is TGTGCCAGCAGTAGTCGGACAGGGGGCAGAGAGACCCAGTACTTC.

This sequence joins TRBV10-3 and TRBJ1-4; 11 bases fit TRBD1. The V gene end was trimmed by 0 bases and the J gene end by 13 bases; junction bases not matched to a gene: 7. This CDR3 has 15 amino acids. Per the germline V gene, CDR1 is ENHRY and CDR2 is SYGVKD. Here the CDR3 DNA reads TGTGCCATCAGTGAGTCGAGGACAGGGGGCAGGGGACTGTTTTTT. Protein sequence: CAISESRTGGRGLFF.

In its sample, this clone was seen once. This rearrangement joins TRBV7-8 to TRBJ1-5; weak D call: TRBD1 (6 bases). The germline gives CDR1 SGHVS, CDR2 FQNEAQ. The CDR3 is 15 amino acids. V shed 0 bases and J shed 2 bases, with 8 bases lying between them. In nucleotides, the CDR3 is TGTGCCAGCAGCTTAGCGAACAGGGGCAATCAGCCCCAGCATTTT. This encodes CASSLANRGNQPQHF.

V usage is TRBV5-1 and J usage is TRBJ2-1, with D perhaps matching TRBD1 (6 bases). Germline V gives CDR1 SGHRS, CDR2 YFSETQ. The CDR3 has 14 amino acids. V gave up 4 bases and J gave up 7 bases, with 15 bases separating them. CDR3 DNA: TGCGCCAGCAGCCTCCGGACAGTGATAAATGAGCAGTTCTTC. Amino acid sequence: CASSLRTVINEQFF.

This chain connects TRBV10-3 to TRBJ2-3, with TRBD2 as a possible D gene (5 bases). Germline CDR1 ENHRY, CDR2 SYGVKD. V shed 6 bases and J shed 6 bases, with 7 bases lying between them. The CDR3 has 11 amino acids. Here the CDR3 DNA reads TGTGCCATCAGCGGCGGGGATACGCAGTATTTT. Translated, it gives CAISGGDTQYF.

This clone was found once. J is TRBJ2-1 and V is TRBV6-5; 9 nucleotides align to TRBD2. The CDR3 consists of 15 residues. The germline CDR1 and CDR2 sequences are MNHEY and SVGAGI. Trimming took 6 bases from V and 5 from J; bases not matched to a gene: 8. CDR3 sequence: CASRSPAGGHNEQFF. The CDR3 coding sequence is TGTGCCAGCAGGTCCCCAGCGGGGGGCCACAATGAGCAGTTCTTC.

The chain joins TRBV28 to TRBJ2-7; TRBD1 aligns across 7 bases. The CDR3 runs to 12 residues. V trimming: 8 bases; J trimming: 6 bases; junction bases outside the gene matches: 7. The germline V gene has CDR1 MDHEN and CDR2 SYDVKM. The CDR3 loop is CASRGQYTEQYF. The CDR3 DNA reads as TGTGCCAGCCGGGGACAGTATACCGAGCAGTACTTC.

V gene TRBV10-2 combines with J gene TRBJ1-6, with D maybe TRBD1 (5 bases). Looked up from germline, CDR1 is WSHSY and CDR2 is SAAADI. With 6 bases removed from V and 2 bases from J, the gap between germline ends came to 14 bases. CDR3 length equals 16 residues. CDR3 in amino acids: CASRPGFEPYNSPLHF. The CDR3 DNA reads TGCGCCAGCAGGCCAGGGTTCGAGCCCTATAATTCACCCCTCCACTTT.

The chain recombines TRBV15 with TRBJ1-1; 9 nucleotides match TRBD1. The CDR3 contains 13 residues. The germline gives CDR1 LNHNV, CDR2 YYDKDF (reference sequence). V trimming: 0 bases; J trimming: 12 bases; junction bases outside the gene matches: 5. The CDR3 DNA reads TGTGCCACCAGCAGAGATTTACAGGGGGCGCCTTTCTTT. This translates into CATSRDLQGAPFF.

This chain links TRBV6-5 with TRBJ1-2; D not resolved. V was shortened by 8 bases and J by 4 bases, with 11 bases between the two germline ends. Germline-derived CDR1 and CDR2 are MNHEY and SVGAGI. The CDR3 has 12 residues. CDR3 nucleotide sequence: TGTGCCAGCCTCGGAGGAAGCTATGGCTACACCTTC. It codes for CASLGGSYGYTF.

The chain employs TRBV6-5 and TRBJ1-3; D not resolved. This CDR3 spans 14 amino acids. The germline V and J ends were trimmed by 6 bases and 3 bases, with 12 bases remaining between them. The V gene's germline CDR1 is MNHEY and CDR2 SVGAGI. CDR3 in amino acids: CASSDRGGGNTIYF. The CDR3 region has the DNA TGTGCCAGCAGCGACCGAGGTGGTGGAAACACCATATATTTT.

The chain couples TRBV7-7 to TRBJ2-5; TRBD2 agrees at 10 bases. The V segment lost 3 bases and the J segment 1 base; nucleotides outside the gene matches: 5. The CDR3 runs to 16 residues. In germline, CDR1 is SSHAT, CDR2 FNYEAQ (reference sequence). In DNA, the CDR3 is TGTGCCAGCAGCTTTAGTACTAGCGGGACCCAAGAGACCCAGTACTTC. Protein product: CASSFSTSGTQETQYF. Full variable domain (outside the CDR3, taken from reference TRBV7-7 and TRBJ2-5): GAGVSQSPRYKVTKRGQDVTLRCDPISSHATLYWYQQALGQGPEFLTYFNYEAQPDKSGLPSDRFSAERPEGSISTLTIQRTEQRDSAMYRCASSFSTSGTQETQYFGPGTRLLVL.

The rearrangement uses TRBV10-2 and TRBJ1-2, with D maybe TRBD1 (6 bases). The CDR3 is made up of 14 amino acids. V lost 7 bases to trimming and J lost 2 bases, with 14 bases between them. In germline, CDR1 is WSHSY, CDR2 SAAADI. CDR3 region: CASKPTGQNYGYTF. Here the CDR3 DNA reads TGCGCCAGCAAGCCGACAGGCCAAAACTATGGCTACACCTTC.

The chain links TRBV25-1 to TRBJ1-1; D not certain. Germline values: CDR1 MGHDK, CDR2 SYGVNS. Trimming removed 3 bases from V and 3 bases from J, with 14 bases in between. CDR3 length equals 15 residues. The CDR3 nucleotides read TGTGCCAGCAGTGATCCCCGCGGAAGCCACACTGAAGCTTTCTTT. It translates to CASSDPRGSHTEAFF.

The chain joins TRBV6-1 to TRBJ2-3; 8 nucleotides align to TRBD1. Germline-derived CDR1 and CDR2 are MNHNS and SASEGT. The V and J ends lost 3 bases and 7 bases, in that order; junction bases with no gene match: 3. The CDR3 contains 13 residues. The CDR3 protein is CASSDGQGYTQYF. CDR3 nucleotides: TGTGCCAGCAGTGACGGACAGGGTTATACGCAGTATTTT.